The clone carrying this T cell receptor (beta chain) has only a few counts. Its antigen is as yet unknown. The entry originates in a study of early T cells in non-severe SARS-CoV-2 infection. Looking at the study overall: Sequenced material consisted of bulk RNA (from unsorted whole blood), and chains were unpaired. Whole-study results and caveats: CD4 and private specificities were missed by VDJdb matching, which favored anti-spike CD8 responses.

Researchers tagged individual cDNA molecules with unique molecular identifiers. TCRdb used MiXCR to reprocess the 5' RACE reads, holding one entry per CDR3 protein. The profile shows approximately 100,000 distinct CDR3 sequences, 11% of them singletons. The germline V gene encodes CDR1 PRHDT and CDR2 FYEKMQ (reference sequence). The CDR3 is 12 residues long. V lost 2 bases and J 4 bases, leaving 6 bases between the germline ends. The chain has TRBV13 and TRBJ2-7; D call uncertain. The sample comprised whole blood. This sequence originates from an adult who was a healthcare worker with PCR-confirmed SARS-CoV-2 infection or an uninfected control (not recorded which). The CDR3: CASSLRAYEQYF. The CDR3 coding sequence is TGTGCCAGCAGCTTAAGGGCTTACGAGCAGTACTTC.